This T cell receptor (beta chain) is from a study of T-cell reconstitution after alpha-beta-depleted transplantation in children (dated by TCRdb to 2016 to 2018). Broadly, across the study: Using TCR repertoire profiling, the study followed T-cell immune reconstitution in a quantitative way in children after TCRalphabeta/CD19-depleted allogeneic hematopoietic cell transplantation.

Explained via the paper, the treatment or condition label denotes: allogeneic hematopoietic cell transplantation with graft depleted of TCRalphabeta T cells and CD19 B cells. Transplant recipients were children who received TCRalphabeta/CD19-depleted allogeneic hematopoietic cell grafts. From the cysteine through the phenylalanine, the CDR3 covers 17 amino acids. CDR3 DNA is the only sequence kept; it has 51 bases, read in frame from the first base. Trimming removed 1 base from V and 4 bases from J, leaving 17 bases between the germline ends. CDR1 and CDR2 (SGHVS, FNYEAQ) derive from the germline V gene. Library creation used PCR. The sequencer was an Illumina HiSeq 2500. TCR library preparation used molecular barcoding, with unique molecular identifiers applied to normalize quantification of the TCRbeta repertoire. TCRdb reprocessing: public reads trimmed at Q25 with fastp, clones called with MiXCR, in-frame beta chains kept. Every CDR3 protein is listed once, alongside the most common genes and DNA of its rows. For this sample there are more than 300,000 distinct CDR3 sequences; around 15% appear just once. The top ten constitute around two fifths of the sample.

This clonotype has at least ten counts. What this receptor recognizes is not known. It has no much larger one-base neighbor in the sample; base qualities were not kept. Overall results and qualifications from the work: Over the following months the frequencies of hyperexpanded clones went down, and after one year T-cell counts and TCRbeta diversity were mostly credited to newly produced T cells. The apparently early alphabetaT-cell count recovery about two months after transplant was reportedly dependent on only several hundred rapidly expanded clones derived from non-depleted graft cells. In some patients, the high TCRbeta diversity seen at day 60 was put down to recipient T cells and intrathymic progenitors that had survived conditioning.

The chain is assembled from TRBV7-6 and TRBJ2-1, with the D gene not confidently named. The receptor was isolated from a male patient aged 2 to 10 who had a stem cell transplant for acute lymphoblastic leukemia, so the T cells may come from the graft donor. The starting material was PBMCs, mostly from graft donor cells, obtained 360 days after TCRalphabeta/CD19-depleted stem cell transplant. The DNA reads as follows: TGTGCCAGCAGCTTAGGGGTTGGTATTAGCCCGTACAATGAGCAGTTCTTC. It is translated as CASSLGVGISPYNEQFF.